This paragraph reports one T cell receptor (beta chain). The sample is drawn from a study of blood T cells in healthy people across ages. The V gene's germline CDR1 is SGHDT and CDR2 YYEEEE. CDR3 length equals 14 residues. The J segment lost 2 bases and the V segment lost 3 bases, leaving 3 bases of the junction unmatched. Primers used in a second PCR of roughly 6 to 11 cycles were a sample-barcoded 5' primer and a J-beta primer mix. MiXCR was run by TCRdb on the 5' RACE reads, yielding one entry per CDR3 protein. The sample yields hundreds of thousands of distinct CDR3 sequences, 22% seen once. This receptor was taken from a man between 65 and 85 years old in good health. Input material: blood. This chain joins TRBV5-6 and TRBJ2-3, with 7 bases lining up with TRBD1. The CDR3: CASSWTGSTDTQYF. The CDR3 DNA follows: TGTGCCAGCAGCTGGACAGGTTCCACAGATACGCAGTATTTT.